The 14 T cell receptor beta chains below all came from one sample that was sequenced in a study of shared clonotypes between healthy human individuals. This table comes from immunoSEQ multiplex PCR, and its TCRdb copy is limited to in-frame clones, with some not included. This repertoire shows 2 million to 2.5 million clones, about 95% found once; its top ten account for around 1.1%. CD45RO-negative cells were positively selected for CCR7, leaving out terminally differentiated effector memory CD45RA+ cells. Sequencing was performed on naive CD8+ T cells sorted from blood. All receptors come from a young man in good health.

The CDR3 sequence: CASLGTGQETQYF. The CDR3 nucleotides read TGTGCCAGCCTAGGGACAGGACAAGAGACCCAGTACTTC. The gene calls are TRBV2 and TRBJ2-5; TRBD1 matches 8 bases. CDR3 size: 13 residues. CDR1 SNHLY and CDR2 FYNNEI come from the germline V gene. J gave up 2 bases and V 8 bases, and 4 bases lay outside the gene matches.

Concerning this clone: The junction departs from the called germline gene at one end, perhaps through a read error. This chain links TRBV7-9 with TRBJ1-3, with 10 bases aligning to TRBD1. CDR3 size: 17 residues. The germline gives CDR1 SEHNR, CDR2 FQNEAQ (reference sequence). CDR3 nucleotide sequence: TGTGCCAGCAGCTATCCGGGACAGGGGAACGCTGGGAACACCATATATTTT. This sequence encodes CASSYPGQGNAGNTIYF. The variable domain in full, completed from reference TRBV7-9 and TRBJ1-3, reads DTGVSQNPRHKITKRGQNVTFRCDPISEHNRLYWYRQTLGQGPEFLTYFQNEAQLEKSRLLSDRFSAERPKGSFSTLEIQRTEQGDSAMYLCASSYPGQGNAGNTIYFGEGSWLTVV.

This clone appeared a few times. This specimen includes other DNA sequences encoding the same CDR3. The V call is TRBV27, the J call TRBJ2-7; D is undetermined. Trimming stripped 3 bases from V and 0 bases from J, with 6 bases between. This CDR3 is 13 amino acids long. In germline, CDR1 is MNHEY, CDR2 SMNVEV (reference sequence). CDR3 sequence reads: CASSFRSSYEQYF. CDR3 nucleotides: TGTGCCAGCAGTTTCCGCAGCTCCTACGAGCAGTACTTC.

The chain couples TRBV10-3 to TRBJ2-1; 11 nucleotides agree with TRBD2. This CDR3 spans 15 amino acids. V lost 5 bases, J lost 2 bases, and 2 bases stayed unmatched. Germline V gene sequence: CDR1 ENHRY, CDR2 SYGVKD. CDR3 sequence: CAISIAGGPYNEQFF. The CDR3 nucleotides are TGTGCCATCAGTATAGCGGGAGGGCCCTACAATGAGCAGTTCTTC.

The chain combines TRBV4-1 with TRBJ1-5; TRBD1 matches at 8 bases. CDR1 is MGHRA and CDR2 is YSYEKL in the germline V gene. V shed 0 bases and J 7 bases; nucleotides not matched to a gene: 11. This CDR3 region has 17 residues. The CDR3 spells CASSQEQGALNSQPQHF. The CDR3 DNA reads as TGCGCCAGCAGCCAAGAGCAGGGGGCGCTTAATTCCCAGCCCCAGCATTTT.

The rearrangement joins TRBV5-1 to TRBJ2-7; TRBD2 matches 9 bases. This CDR3 spans 14 amino acids. CDR1 is SGHRS, CDR2 YFSETQ, per germline. Trimming at V came to 4 bases and at J to 4 bases, leaving 6 bases not matched to a gene. CDR3 sequence: CASSPRGGDYEQYF. The DNA for the CDR3 is TGCGCCAGCAGCCCGCGCGGGGGGGATTACGAGCAGTACTTC.

V usage is TRBV5-4 and J usage is TRBJ2-7; tentative D call: TRBD1 (5 bases). This CDR3 comprises 13 residues. With 3 bases removed from V and 0 bases from J, the gap between germline ends came to 7 bases. Looked up from germline, CDR1 is SGHNT and CDR2 is YYREEE (reference sequence). CDR3 nucleotides: TGTGCCAGCAGCTACAGGAGCTCCTACGAGCAGTACTTC. Its translation is CASSYRSSYEQYF. Combining the CDR3 with reference TRBV5-4 and TRBJ2-7 gives the whole variable domain ETGVTQSPTHLIKTRGQQVTLRCSSQSGHNTVSWYQQALGQGPQFIFQYYREEENGRGNFPPRFSGLQFPNYSSELNVNALELDDSALYLCASSYRSSYEQYFGPGTRLTVT.

This clone was recorded once. The CDR3 DNA reads as TGTGCCACCAGCAGAGACCTAGCTTCCTACGAGCAGTACTTC. It is translated as CATSRDLASYEQYF. The genes are TRBV15 and TRBJ2-7; D might be TRBD2 (5 bases). V shed 0 bases and J shed 1 base, with 7 bases lying between them. Germline assignment: CDR1 LNHNV and CDR2 YYDKDF (reference sequence). CDR3 size: 14 residues.

The CDR3 nucleotides read TGTGCCAGCACCCAGGCGACCTACGAGCAGTACTTC. This sequence encodes CASTQATYEQYF. The rearrangement links TRBV6-1 to TRBJ2-7; D gene uncertain. Trimming left V 7 bases short and J 2 bases short, with 9 bases between. Germline assignment: CDR1 MNHNS and CDR2 SASEGT. This CDR3 comprises 12 residues.

The chain joins TRBV28 to TRBJ1-5; TRBD1 might be the D (6 bases). CDR3 length: 15 amino acids. V lost 8 bases to trimming and J lost 2 bases, with 16 bases between them. The germline gives CDR1 MDHEN, CDR2 SYDVKM. DNA of the CDR3: TGTGCCAGCGCACAGGGTTACGCGGGCAATCAGCCCCAGCATTTT. Its protein is CASAQGYAGNQPQHF.

V gene TRBV10-3 combines with J gene TRBJ2-1, with 8 bases that match TRBD1. The CDR3 sequence is 14 residues long. Looked up from germline, CDR1 is ENHRY and CDR2 is SYGVKD. V shed 11 bases, J shed 0 bases, and the junction held 6 bases outside the gene matches. Written as DNA, the CDR3 is TGTGCCGTCGACAGGGGAAGCTCCTACAATGAGCAGTTCTTC. Translated: CAVDRGSSYNEQFF.

The chain links TRBV7-8 to TRBJ2-7; perhaps TRBD1 as D (5 bases). V shed 5 bases and J shed 9 bases, with 20 bases lying between them. CDR3 length: 14 amino acids. Germline assignment: CDR1 SGHVS and CDR2 FQNEAQ. CDR3 in DNA: TGTGCCAGCAGCCTAGAGGCCCCAGGGATTGTGCAGTACTTC. Amino acid sequence: CASSLEAPGIVQYF.

CDR3 bases: TGTGCCTGGAGTGCCTCCCCGGGACAGGGGAACTACGAGCAGTACTTC. Its translation: CAWSASPGQGNYEQYF. The chain has TRBV30 and TRBJ2-7; 10 bases are shared with TRBD1. The CDR3 contains 16 residues. V lost 1 base and J lost 3; bases outside the gene matches: 9. Germline CDR1 reads GTSNPN; CDR2 reads SVGIG (reference sequence).

This clone is a singleton in its sample. V gene TRBV7-9 combines with J gene TRBJ2-7, with TRBD1 identical over 10 bases. The CDR3 extends over 14 amino acids. From germline, CDR1 is SEHNR and CDR2 FQNEAQ (reference sequence). Trimming at V came to 5 bases and at J to 3 bases, leaving 4 bases not matched to a gene. The CDR3 DNA reads as TGTGCCAGCAGCGGGGGACAGGGGCGCTACGAGCAGTACTTC. Translated: CASSGGQGRYEQYF.